This T cell receptor beta chain was sequenced during a study of low-dose radiotherapy and immunotherapy resistance in tumors. Study-level background: Patients were given intravenous nivolumab 240 mg every two weeks plus ipilimumab 1 mg/kg every six weeks.

Documented time point: after trial treatment. Documented treatment: LDRT plus nivolumab, ipilimumab, low-dose cyclophosphamide and aspirin (RACIN trial). It was nivolumab, ipilimumab, aspirin, low-dose cyclophosphamide and low-dose radiotherapy that donors received. Solid tumors that lacked tumor-infiltrating lymphocytes and were advanced were present in eligible patients. Trimming shortened V by 5 bases and J by 8 bases, and 9 bases separated the two germline ends. Per germline, CDR1 SEHNR and CDR2 FQNEAQ (reference sequence). The CDR3 sequence is 11 residues long. This clonotype was observed many times. Primers targeting TRAV and TRBV primed first-strand cDNA, covering alpha and beta chains. TCRs were amplified for 15 to 25 PCR cycles with a constant-region primer and V-primer adapter. TCRdb itself ran the reads through MiXCR, one entry per CDR3 protein. The table lists about 60,000 distinct CDR3 sequences, less than 30% of them singletons.

The chain combines TRBV7-9 with TRBJ1-1; unclear D gene. This clonotype originated in a male donor with prostate cancer. Specimen: PBMCs, collected after low-dose radiotherapy plus immunotherapy. CDR3 nucleotide sequence: TGTGCCAGCAGCCCCAGATCGGAAGCTTTCTTT. The encoded protein is CASSPRSEAFF.